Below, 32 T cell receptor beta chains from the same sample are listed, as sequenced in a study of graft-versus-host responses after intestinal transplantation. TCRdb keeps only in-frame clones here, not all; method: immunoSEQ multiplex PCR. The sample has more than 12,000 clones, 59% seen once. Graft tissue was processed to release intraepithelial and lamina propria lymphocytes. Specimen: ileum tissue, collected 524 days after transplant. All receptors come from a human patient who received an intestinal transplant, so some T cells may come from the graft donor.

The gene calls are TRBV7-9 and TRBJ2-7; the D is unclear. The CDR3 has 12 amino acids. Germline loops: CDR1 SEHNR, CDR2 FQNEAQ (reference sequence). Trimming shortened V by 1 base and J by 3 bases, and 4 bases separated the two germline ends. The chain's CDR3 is CASSLVVYEQYF. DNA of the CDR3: TGTGCCAGCAGCTTAGTAGTCTACGAGCAGTACTTC. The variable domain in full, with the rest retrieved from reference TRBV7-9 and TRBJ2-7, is DTGVSQNPRHKITKRGQNVTFRCDPISEHNRLYWYRQTLGQGPEFLTYFQNEAQLEKSRLLSDRFSAERPKGSFSTLEIQRTEQGDSAMYLCASSLVVYEQYFGPGTRLTVT.

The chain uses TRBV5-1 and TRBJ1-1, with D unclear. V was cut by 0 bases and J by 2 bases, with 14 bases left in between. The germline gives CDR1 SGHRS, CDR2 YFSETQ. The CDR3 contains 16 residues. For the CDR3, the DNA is TGCGCCAGCAGCTTGGATGGGCCGACCCCTAACACTGAAGCTTTCTTT. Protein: CASSLDGPTPNTEAFF.

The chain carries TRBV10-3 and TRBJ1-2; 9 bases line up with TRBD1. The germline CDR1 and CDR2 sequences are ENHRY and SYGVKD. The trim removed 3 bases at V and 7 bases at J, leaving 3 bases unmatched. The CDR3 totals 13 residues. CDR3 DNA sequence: TGTGCCATCAGTGAATGGACAGGGGCTGGCTACACCTTC. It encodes CAISEWTGAGYTF.

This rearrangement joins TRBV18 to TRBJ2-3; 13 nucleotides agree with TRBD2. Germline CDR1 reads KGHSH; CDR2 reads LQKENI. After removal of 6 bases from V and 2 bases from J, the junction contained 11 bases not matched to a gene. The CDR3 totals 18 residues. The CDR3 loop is CASSPREGLAGITDTQYF. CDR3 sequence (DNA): TGTGCCAGCTCGCCGAGGGAGGGACTAGCGGGGATCACAGATACGCAGTATTTT.

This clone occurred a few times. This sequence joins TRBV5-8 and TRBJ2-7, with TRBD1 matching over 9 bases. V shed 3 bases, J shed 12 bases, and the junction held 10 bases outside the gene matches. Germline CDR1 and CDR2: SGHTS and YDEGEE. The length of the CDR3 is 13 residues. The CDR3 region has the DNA TGTGCCAGCAGCTACCAGTGGGACAGGGTAACGTACTTC. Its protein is CASSYQWDRVTYF.

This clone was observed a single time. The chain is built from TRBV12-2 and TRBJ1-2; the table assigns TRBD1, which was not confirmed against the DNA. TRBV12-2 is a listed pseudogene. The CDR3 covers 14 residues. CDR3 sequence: CASRLAGQGAGYTF. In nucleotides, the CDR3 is TGTGCAAGTCGCTTAGCGGGACAGGGGGCCGGCTACACCTTC.

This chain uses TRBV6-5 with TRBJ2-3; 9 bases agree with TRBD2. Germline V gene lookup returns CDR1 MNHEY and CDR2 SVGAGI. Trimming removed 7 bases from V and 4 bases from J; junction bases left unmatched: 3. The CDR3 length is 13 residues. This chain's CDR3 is CASMVAGADTQYF. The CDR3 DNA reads TGTGCCAGCATGGTAGCGGGGGCAGATACGCAGTATTTT.

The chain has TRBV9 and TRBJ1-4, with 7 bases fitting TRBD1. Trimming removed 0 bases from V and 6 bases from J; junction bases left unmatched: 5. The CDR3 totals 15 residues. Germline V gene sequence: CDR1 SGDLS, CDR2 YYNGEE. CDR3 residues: CASSVAGTAYEKLFF. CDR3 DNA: TGTGCCAGCAGCGTAGCCGGGACAGCCTATGAAAAACTGTTTTTT.

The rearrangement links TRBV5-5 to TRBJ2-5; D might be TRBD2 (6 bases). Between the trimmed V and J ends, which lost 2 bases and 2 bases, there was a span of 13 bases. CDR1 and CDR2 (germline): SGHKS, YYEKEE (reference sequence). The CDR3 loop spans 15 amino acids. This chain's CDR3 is CASSFPAGLQETQYF. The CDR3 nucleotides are TGTGCCAGCAGCTTTCCGGCGGGGTTGCAAGAGACCCAGTACTTC.

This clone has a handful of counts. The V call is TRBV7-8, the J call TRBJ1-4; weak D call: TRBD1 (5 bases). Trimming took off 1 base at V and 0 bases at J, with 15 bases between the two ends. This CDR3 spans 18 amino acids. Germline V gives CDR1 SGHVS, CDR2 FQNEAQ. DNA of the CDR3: TGTGCCAGCAGCTTAGTTCTTTTAAGGGGTGCAACTAATGAAAAACTGTTTTTT. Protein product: CASSLVLLRGATNEKLFF.

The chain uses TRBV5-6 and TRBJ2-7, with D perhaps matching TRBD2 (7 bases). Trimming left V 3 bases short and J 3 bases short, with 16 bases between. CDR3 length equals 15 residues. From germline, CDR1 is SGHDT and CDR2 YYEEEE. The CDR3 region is CASSSGGPWNYEQYF. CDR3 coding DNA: TGTGCCAGCAGCTCCGGGGGGCCCTGGAACTACGAGCAGTACTTC. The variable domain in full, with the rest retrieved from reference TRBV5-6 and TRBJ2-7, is DAGVTQSPTHLIKTRGQQVTLRCSPKSGHDTVSWYQQALGQGPQFIFQYYEEEERQRGNFPDRFSGHQFPNYSSELNVNALLLGDSALYLCASSSGGPWNYEQYFGPGTRLTVT.

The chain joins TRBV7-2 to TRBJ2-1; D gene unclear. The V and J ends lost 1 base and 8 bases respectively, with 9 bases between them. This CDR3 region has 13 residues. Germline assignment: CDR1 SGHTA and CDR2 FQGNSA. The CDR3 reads CASSLVESYEQFF. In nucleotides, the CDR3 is TGTGCCAGCAGCTTAGTTGAGTCGTATGAGCAGTTCTTC.

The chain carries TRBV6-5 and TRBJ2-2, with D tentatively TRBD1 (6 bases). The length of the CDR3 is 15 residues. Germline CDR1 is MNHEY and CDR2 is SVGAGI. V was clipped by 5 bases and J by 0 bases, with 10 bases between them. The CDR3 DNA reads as TGTGCCAGCAGTAGACAGGTTTCGAACACCGGGGAGCTGTTTTTT. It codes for CASSRQVSNTGELFF.

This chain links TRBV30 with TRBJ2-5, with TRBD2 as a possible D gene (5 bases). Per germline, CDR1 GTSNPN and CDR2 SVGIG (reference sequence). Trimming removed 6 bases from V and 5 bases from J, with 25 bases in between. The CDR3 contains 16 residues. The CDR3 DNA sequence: TGTGCCTGTGACGCATGGAGGATCATCGTCGACGAGACCCAGTACTTC. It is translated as CACDAWRIIVDETQYF.

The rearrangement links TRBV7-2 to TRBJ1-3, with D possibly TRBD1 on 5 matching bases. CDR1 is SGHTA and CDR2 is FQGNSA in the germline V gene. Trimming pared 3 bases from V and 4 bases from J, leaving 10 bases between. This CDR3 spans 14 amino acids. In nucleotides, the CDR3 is TGTGCCAGCAGCTTTCAGGGTGGGGGAAACACCATATATTTT. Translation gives CASSFQGGGNTIYF.

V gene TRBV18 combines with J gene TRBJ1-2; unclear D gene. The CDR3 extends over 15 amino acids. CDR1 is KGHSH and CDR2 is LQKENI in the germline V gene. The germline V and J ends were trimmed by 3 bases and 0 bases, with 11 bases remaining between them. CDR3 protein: CASSPSRTANYGYTF. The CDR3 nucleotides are TGTGCCAGCTCACCCTCTCGAACAGCTAACTATGGCTACACCTTC.

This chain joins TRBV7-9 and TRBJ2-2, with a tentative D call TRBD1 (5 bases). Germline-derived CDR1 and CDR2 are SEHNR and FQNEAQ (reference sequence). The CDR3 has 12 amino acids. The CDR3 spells CVAGRNTGELFF. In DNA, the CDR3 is TGTGTAGCAGGGCGGAACACCGGGGAGCTGTTTTTT.

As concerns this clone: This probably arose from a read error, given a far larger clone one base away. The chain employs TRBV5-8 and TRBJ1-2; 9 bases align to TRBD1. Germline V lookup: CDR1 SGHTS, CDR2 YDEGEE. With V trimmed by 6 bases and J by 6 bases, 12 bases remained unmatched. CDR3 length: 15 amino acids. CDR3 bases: TGTGCCAGCACTTCTCCGGGACAGGGAAAGGATGGCTACACCTTC. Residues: CASTSPGQGKDGYTF.

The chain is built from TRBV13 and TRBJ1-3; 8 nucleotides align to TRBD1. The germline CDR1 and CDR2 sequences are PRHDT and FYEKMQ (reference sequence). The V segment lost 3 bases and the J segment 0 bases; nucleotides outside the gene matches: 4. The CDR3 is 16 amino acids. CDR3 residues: CASSFDRGSSGNTIYF. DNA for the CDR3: TGTGCCAGCAGCTTCGACAGGGGCTCCTCTGGAAACACCATATATTTT.

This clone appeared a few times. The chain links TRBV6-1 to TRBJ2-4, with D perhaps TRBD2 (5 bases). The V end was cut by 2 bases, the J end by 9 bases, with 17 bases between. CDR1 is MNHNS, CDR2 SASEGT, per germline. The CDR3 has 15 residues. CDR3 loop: CASSEIEGLRSIQYF. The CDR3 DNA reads TGTGCCAGCAGTGAAATTGAGGGCCTGCGTAGCATTCAGTACTTC.

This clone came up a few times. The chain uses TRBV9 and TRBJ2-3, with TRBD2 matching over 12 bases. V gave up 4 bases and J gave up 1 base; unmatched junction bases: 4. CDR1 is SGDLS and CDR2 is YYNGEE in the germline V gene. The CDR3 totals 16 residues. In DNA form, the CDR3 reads TGTGCCAGCAGCCTAGGACTAGCGGGGCGCACAGATACGCAGTATTTT. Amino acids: CASSLGLAGRTDTQYF.

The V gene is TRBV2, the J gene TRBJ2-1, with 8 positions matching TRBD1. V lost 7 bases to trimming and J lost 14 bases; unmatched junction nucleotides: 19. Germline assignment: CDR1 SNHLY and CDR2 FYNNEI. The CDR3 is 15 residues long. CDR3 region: CASTGGPLTGGREFF. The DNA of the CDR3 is TGTGCCAGCACCGGCGGCCCTCTAACAGGGGGTCGAGAGTTCTTC.

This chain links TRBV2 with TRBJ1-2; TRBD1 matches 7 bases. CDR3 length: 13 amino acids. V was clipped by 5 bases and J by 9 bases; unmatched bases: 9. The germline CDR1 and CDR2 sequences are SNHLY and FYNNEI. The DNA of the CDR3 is TGTGCCAGCAGTCCACGACAGGGTAGGAGCTACACCTTC. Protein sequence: CASSPRQGRSYTF.

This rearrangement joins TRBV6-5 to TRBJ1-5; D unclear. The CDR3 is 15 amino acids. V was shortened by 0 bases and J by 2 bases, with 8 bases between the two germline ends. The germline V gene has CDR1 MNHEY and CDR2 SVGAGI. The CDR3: CASSYSGVGNQPQHF. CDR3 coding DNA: TGTGCCAGCAGTTACTCGGGAGTGGGCAATCAGCCCCAGCATTTT.

The CDR3 nucleotides read TGTGCCAGCAGTTTAGGGGGGGTCGGGGAGCTGTTTTTT. Protein sequence: CASSLGGVGELFF. The chain couples TRBV27 to TRBJ2-2; TRBD2 agrees at 7 bases. The V segment lost 2 bases and the J segment 7 bases; nucleotides outside the gene matches: 1. Germline loops: CDR1 MNHEY, CDR2 SMNVEV (reference sequence). The CDR3 spans 13 residues.

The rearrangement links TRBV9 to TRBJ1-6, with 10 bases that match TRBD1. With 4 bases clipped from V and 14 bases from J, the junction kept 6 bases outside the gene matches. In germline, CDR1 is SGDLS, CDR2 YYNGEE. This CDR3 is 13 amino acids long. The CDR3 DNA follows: TGTGCCAGCAGCCTCCAGGGACAGGGGACCCTCCACTTT. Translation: CASSLQGQGTLHF. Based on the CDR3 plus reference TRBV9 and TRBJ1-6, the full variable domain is DSGVTQTPKHLITATGQRVTLRCSPRSGDLSVYWYQQSLDQGLQFLIQYYNGEERAKGNILERFSAQQFPDLHSELNLSSLELGDSALYFCASSLQGQGTLHFGNGTRLTVT.

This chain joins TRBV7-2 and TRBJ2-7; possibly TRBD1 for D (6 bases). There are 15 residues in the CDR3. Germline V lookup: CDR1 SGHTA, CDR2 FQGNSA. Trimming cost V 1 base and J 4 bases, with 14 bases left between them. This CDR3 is CASSLDPGVNYEQYF. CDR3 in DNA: TGTGCCAGCAGCTTAGACCCAGGGGTTAATTACGAGCAGTACTTC. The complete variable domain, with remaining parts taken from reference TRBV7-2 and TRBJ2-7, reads GAGVSQSPSNKVTEKGKDVELRCDPISGHTALYWYRQSLGQGLEFLIYFQGNSAPDKSGLPSDRFSAERTGGSVSTLTIQRTQQEDSAVYLCASSLDPGVNYEQYFGPGTRLTVT.

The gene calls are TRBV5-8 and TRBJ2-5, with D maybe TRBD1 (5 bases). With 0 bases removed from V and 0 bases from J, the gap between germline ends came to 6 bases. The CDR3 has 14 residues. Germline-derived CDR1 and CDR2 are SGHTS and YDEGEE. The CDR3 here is CASSLGGYQETQYF. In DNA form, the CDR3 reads TGTGCCAGCAGCTTGGGGGGCTACCAAGAGACCCAGTACTTC.

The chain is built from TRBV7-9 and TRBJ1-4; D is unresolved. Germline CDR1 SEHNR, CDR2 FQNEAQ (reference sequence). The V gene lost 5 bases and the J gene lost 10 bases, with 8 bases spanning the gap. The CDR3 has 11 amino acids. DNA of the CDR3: TGTGCCAGCAGCCCCCGGAGAAAACTGTTTTTT. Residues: CASSPRRKLFF.

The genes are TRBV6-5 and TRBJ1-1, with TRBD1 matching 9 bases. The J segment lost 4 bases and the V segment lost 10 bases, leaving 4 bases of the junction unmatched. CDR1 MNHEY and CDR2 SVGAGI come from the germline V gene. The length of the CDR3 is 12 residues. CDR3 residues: CATQGAGTEAFF. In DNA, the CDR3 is TGTGCCACACAGGGGGCAGGCACTGAAGCTTTCTTT.

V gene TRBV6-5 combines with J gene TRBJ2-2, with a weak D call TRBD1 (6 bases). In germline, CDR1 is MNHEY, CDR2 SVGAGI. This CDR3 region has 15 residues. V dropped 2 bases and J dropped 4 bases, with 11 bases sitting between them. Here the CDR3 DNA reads TGTGCCAGCAGTTACAGGGGGTCGGGCACCGGGGAGCTGTTTTTT. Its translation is CASSYRGSGTGELFF.

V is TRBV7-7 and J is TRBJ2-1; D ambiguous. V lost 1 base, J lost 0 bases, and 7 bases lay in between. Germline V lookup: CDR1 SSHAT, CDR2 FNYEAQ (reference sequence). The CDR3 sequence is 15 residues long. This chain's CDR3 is CASSLDVSSYNEQFF. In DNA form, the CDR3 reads TGTGCCAGCAGCTTAGACGTTAGCTCCTACAATGAGCAGTTCTTC.